This entry lists 27 T cell receptor beta chains sequenced from one sample in a study of blood T cell repertoires in COVID-19. The data were produced by immunoSEQ multiplex PCR, yet TCRdb's version contains in-frame clones alone and is incomplete. The table shows fewer than 250,000 clones, with 85% to 90% occurring only once. Sequences were obtained from peripheral blood. The receptors were gathered from a man younger than 45 with COVID-19, enrolled during active disease.

The V call is TRBV28, the J call TRBJ2-7; D is perhaps TRBD2 (5 bases). This CDR3 comprises 12 residues. The ends were cut back, 6 bases at V and 6 bases at J, with 12 bases in the middle. Germline V lookup: CDR1 MDHEN, CDR2 SYDVKM. The CDR3 DNA sequence: TGTGCCAGCAGATGGGCTAGCCGCGAGCAGTACTTC. Its protein is CASRWASREQYF. Looking up the rest from reference TRBV28 and TRBJ2-7 gives the full variable domain: DVKVTQSSRYLVKRTGEKVFLECVQDMDHENMFWYRQDPGLGLRLIYFSYDVKMKEKGDIPEGYSVSREKKERFSLILESASTNQTSMYLCASRWASREQYFGPGTRLTVT.

The chain employs TRBV9 and TRBJ1-1; D gene ambiguous. The CDR3 totals 17 residues. Germline lookup yields CDR1 SGDLS and CDR2 YYNGEE. V lost 4 bases and J 0 bases, leaving 19 bases between the germline ends. CDR3 protein: CASSPRGQRGMNTEAFF. CDR3 nucleotide sequence: TGTGCCAGCAGCCCCCGGGGTCAGCGAGGGATGAACACTGAAGCTTTCTTT.

The chain couples TRBV28 to TRBJ1-2, with D unresolved. The CDR3 covers 14 residues. Germline V gene lookup returns CDR1 MDHEN and CDR2 SYDVKM. V lost 10 bases and J 0 bases, leaving 15 bases between the germline ends. The CDR3 DNA is TGTGCCATCTTCCCCGGCAGGACTAACTATGGCTACACCTTC. It codes for CAIFPGRTNYGYTF.

This rearrangement joins TRBV21-1 to TRBJ2-5; the DNA was not compared with TRBD1, the D call given in the table. TRBV21-1 corresponds to a pseudogene. This CDR3 is built from 14 residues. DNA for the CDR3: TGTGCCAGCAGCAAAGGGTCCAGGCAAGAGACCCAGTACTTC. It specifies CASSKGSRQETQYF.

The gene calls are TRBV3-1 (or the pseudogene TRBV3-2) and TRBJ1-2, with 7 bases lining up with TRBD1. This CDR3 is 14 amino acids long. Germline trimming cut 4 bases from V and 8 bases from J; bases unmatched to any gene: 10. Germline CDR1 reads LGHDT; CDR2 reads YNNKEL (reference sequence). Written as DNA, the CDR3 is TGTGCCAGCAGCCCGTTTGGGACAGTGGGGGGCTACACCTTC. Translated, it gives CASSPFGTVGGYTF.

This clone was found once. CDR3 nucleotide sequence: TGTGCCAGCAGTAACCAACAGGGGGCGCACACTGAAGCTTTCTTT. It translates to CASSNQQGAHTEAFF. V is TRBV6-6 and J is TRBJ1-1, with TRBD1 identical over 9 bases. Germline V gene sequence: CDR1 MNHNY, CDR2 SVGAGI (reference sequence). After removal of 5 bases from V and 3 bases from J, the junction contained 7 bases not matched to a gene. This CDR3 contains 15 residues.

The V and J genes are TRBV7-8 and TRBJ1-2; TRBD1 aligns across 11 bases. This CDR3 region has 16 residues. The V segment lost 5 bases and the J segment 8 bases; nucleotides outside the gene matches: 13. Germline V gene data show CDR1 as SGHVS and CDR2 as FQNEAQ. The CDR3 DNA is TGTGCCAGCAGCGGTTACTCCGGACAGGGGGCGAAAGGCTACACCTTC. This encodes CASSGYSGQGAKGYTF.

V is TRBV7-9 and J is TRBJ1-4; a weak D match, TRBD1 (6 bases). This CDR3 spans 18 amino acids. CDR1 is SEHNR, CDR2 FQNEAQ, per germline (reference sequence). V was clipped by 5 bases and J by 2 bases, with 21 bases between them. The CDR3 sequence is CASSIYRDNSRTNEKLFF. For the CDR3, the DNA is TGTGCCAGCAGCATATACCGGGACAACTCGCGGACTAATGAAAAACTGTTTTTT.

This clone was recorded once. The V call is TRBV5-1, the J call TRBJ2-3; 11 positions match TRBD2. The CDR3 sequence is 14 residues long. Germline V gene data show CDR1 as SGHRS and CDR2 as YFSETQ. V gave up 3 bases and J gave up 5 bases; unmatched junction bases: 2. This CDR3 is CASSSTSGIDTQYF. CDR3 in DNA: TGCGCCAGCAGCTCGACTAGCGGGATAGATACGCAGTATTTT.

V usage is TRBV6-2 or TRBV6-3 and J usage is TRBJ2-7; D possibly corresponds to TRBD2 (6 bases). Trimming left V 5 bases short and J 1 base short, with 15 bases between. CDR3 size: 15 residues. CDR1 is MNHEY, CDR2 SVGEGT, per germline. CDR3: CASSLPPTSSYEQYF. The CDR3 DNA sequence: TGTGCCAGCAGTCTCCCTCCGACTAGTTCCTACGAGCAGTACTTC.

The chain couples TRBV21-1 to TRBJ2-3; the D segment call TRBD2 is taken from the table without a DNA check. TRBV21-1 is a documented pseudogene. The CDR3 has 16 residues. CDR3 sequence reads: CASSKSRLAGRDTQYF. The CDR3 coding sequence is TGTGCCAGCAGCAAATCGAGGCTAGCGGGAAGAGATACGCAGTATTTT.

In DNA form, the CDR3 reads TGTGCCGCGGGGTGGGGGAGAACGAGCTCCTACAATGAGCAGTTCTTC. Translating it yields CAAGWGRTSSYNEQFF. The genes are TRBV7-2 and TRBJ2-1, with a tentative D call TRBD2 (6 bases). V lost 11 bases to trimming and J lost 0 bases, with 20 bases between them. Germline CDR1 SGHTA, CDR2 FQGNSA. The CDR3 has 16 amino acids.

The chain carries TRBV19 and TRBJ1-5; D perhaps matches TRBD1 (6 bases). V was cut by 1 base and J by 0 bases, with 13 bases left in between. This CDR3 contains 17 residues. The germline CDR1 and CDR2 sequences are LNHDA and SQIVND (reference sequence). CDR3 sequence: CASSIGAYRVSNQPQHF. CDR3 sequence (DNA): TGTGCCAGTAGTATAGGGGCCTACAGGGTTAGCAATCAGCCCCAGCATTTT. The full variable domain, in which reference TRBV19 and TRBJ1-5 provide the parts outside the CDR3, is DGGITQSPKYLFRKEGQNVTLSCEQNLNHDAMYWYRQDPGQGLRLIYYSQIVNDFQKGDIAEGYSVSREKKESFPLTVTSAQKNPTAFYLCASSIGAYRVSNQPQHFGDGTRLSIL.

The chain combines TRBV6-2 or TRBV6-3 with TRBJ1-3; D is uncertain. Germline assignment: CDR1 MNHEY and CDR2 SVGEGT. Trimming stripped 0 bases from V and 0 bases from J, with 9 bases between. The CDR3 has 16 residues. CDR3 residues: CASSYSSLRSGNTIYF. CDR3 bases: TGTGCCAGCAGTTACTCGAGCCTCCGCTCTGGAAACACCATATATTTT.

V and J are TRBV6-5 and TRBJ2-7; 9 nucleotides agree with TRBD1. V lost 6 bases to trimming and J lost 0 bases; unmatched junction nucleotides: 6. The CDR3 extends over 15 amino acids. CDR1 and CDR2 (germline): MNHEY, SVGAGI. The CDR3 region has the DNA TGTGCCAGCAGGGACCGGGACAGGGTCTCCTACGAGCAGTACTTC. Protein sequence: CASRDRDRVSYEQYF.

This chain connects TRBV30 to TRBJ1-5; weak D call: TRBD1 (5 bases). Germline V lookup: CDR1 GTSNPN, CDR2 SVGIG (reference sequence). The CDR3 covers 14 residues. V was cut by 3 bases and J by 0 bases, with 9 bases left in between. In nucleotides, the CDR3 is TGTGCCTGGAGGGGGCCTAATAGCAATCAGCCCCAGCATTTT. As protein: CAWRGPNSNQPQHF.

The J gene is TRBJ2-2, the V gene TRBV11-2, with D tentatively TRBD2 (6 bases). Between the trimmed V and J ends, which lost 0 bases and 6 bases, there was a span of 17 bases. Per germline, CDR1 SGHAT and CDR2 FQNNGV. The CDR3 runs to 17 residues. DNA of the CDR3: TGTGCCAGCAGCTTAGAACGGGAGTCCGTTTTCGCCGGGGAGCTGTTTTTT. Translation: CASSLERESVFAGELFF.

This chain joins TRBV24-1 and TRBJ2-2; D possibly corresponds to TRBD1 (6 bases). Per germline, CDR1 KGHDR and CDR2 SFDVKD. V lost 6 bases to trimming and J lost 1 base, with 11 bases between them. The CDR3 runs 15 residues. This CDR3 is CATSPLGQNTGELFF. CDR3 coding DNA: TGTGCCACCAGTCCATTGGGACAGAACACCGGGGAGCTGTTTTTT.

The V and J genes are TRBV18 and TRBJ2-7, with 11 bases fitting TRBD2. Per germline, CDR1 KGHSH and CDR2 LQKENI. The V and J ends lost 5 bases and 4 bases, in that order; junction bases with no gene match: 4. This CDR3 contains 14 residues. CDR3 loop: CASSAGLAEYEQYF. The CDR3 DNA sequence: TGTGCCAGCTCAGCGGGACTAGCGGAGTACGAGCAGTACTTC.

The rearrangement links TRBV16 to TRBJ2-6; TRBD1 agrees at 9 bases. The CDR3 length is 18 residues. Germline CDR1 reads KGHSY; CDR2 reads FQNENV. V gave up 4 bases and J gave up 4 bases; unmatched junction bases: 11. CDR3: CASSPRLWTGEGANVLTF. For the CDR3, the DNA is TGTGCCAGCAGCCCTCGCCTTTGGACAGGGGAAGGGGCCAACGTCCTGACTTTC.

The chain employs TRBV5-1 and TRBJ2-2, with 8 bases identical to TRBD1. Unmatched junction bases numbered 5, after V lost 2 bases and J lost 2 bases. CDR1 SGHRS and CDR2 YFSETQ come from the germline V gene. The CDR3 consists of 16 residues. CDR3 DNA: TGCGCCAGCAGCTTCGAAGGACAGGGCAACACCGGGGAGCTGTTTTTT. Translation: CASSFEGQGNTGELFF.

This clone is a singleton in its sample. Written as DNA, the CDR3 is TGTGCCAGCATGAGACCGGGACAGGGAGCTCGTTCACCCCTCCACTTT. Residues: CASMRPGQGARSPLHF. The genes are TRBV2 and TRBJ1-6; 9 bases align to TRBD1. CDR1 SNHLY and CDR2 FYNNEI come from the germline V gene. The CDR3 totals 16 residues. J lost 9 bases, V lost 7 bases, and 13 bases had no gene match.

This chain links TRBV24-1 with TRBJ2-2, with TRBD1 identical over 8 bases. CDR1 and CDR2 (germline): KGHDR, SFDVKD. V dropped 3 bases and J dropped 1; count of bases not matched to a gene: 6. The CDR3 length is 17 residues. The CDR3 here is CATSDIRGPMNTGELFF. CDR3 in DNA: TGTGCCACCAGTGATATCAGGGGGCCAATGAACACCGGGGAGCTGTTTTTT.

This chain uses TRBV4-3 with TRBJ2-5, with D unresolved. This CDR3 comprises 15 residues. CDR1 is LGHNA and CDR2 is YSLEER in the germline V gene. Trimming removed 0 bases at V and 2 bases at J, with 10 bases between. As DNA, the CDR3 is TGCGCCAGCAGCCAAGAAGCAACAGCTCAAGAGACCCAGTACTTC. This translates into CASSQEATAQETQYF.

J is TRBJ1-6 and V is TRBV6-1; D call uncertain. The ends were cut back, 0 bases at V and 13 bases at J, with 13 bases in the middle. Germline V lookup: CDR1 MNHNS, CDR2 SASEGT. There are 14 residues in the CDR3. This CDR3 reads CASSEARRVGPLHF. The DNA for the CDR3 is TGTGCCAGCAGTGAAGCGCGACGGGTTGGTCCCCTCCACTTT.

CDR3 in DNA: TGTGCCAGTAATCCGACGACGGCGGGGAACACTGAAGCTTTCTTT. It specifies CASNPTTAGNTEAFF. The rearrangement links TRBV19 to TRBJ1-1; no definite D call. Trimming removed 7 bases from V and 1 base from J, with 16 bases in between. Germline assignment: CDR1 LNHDA and CDR2 SQIVND (reference sequence). This CDR3 region has 15 residues.

This chain connects TRBV30 to TRBJ2-7; D call uncertain. V was pared by 0 bases and J by 7 bases, with 7 bases between. The V gene's germline CDR1 is GTSNPN and CDR2 SVGIG (reference sequence). The CDR3 loop spans 11 amino acids. The CDR3 sequence is CAWSVRREQYF. DNA for the CDR3: TGTGCCTGGAGTGTACGCAGGGAGCAGTACTTC.